This T cell receptor (beta chain) is drawn from a study of OX40 agonist ivuxolimab in advanced cancers. Baseline, cycle 4 day 1, and cycle 7 day 1 were the blood sampling points. This clone was detected once. Its antigen is unidentified. This table comes from immunoSEQ multiplex PCR, and its TCRdb copy is limited to in-frame clones, with some not included. Of about 20,000 clones in the sample, just under 90% are singletons; the top ten hold roughly 25%. Study-level points and caveats: Patients with a partial response at 0.1-3.0 mg/kg had among the lowest clonal expansion. Clonal expansion from baseline to week 6 occurred in both CD4+ and CD8+ T cells.

Germline assignment: CDR1 SGHTA and CDR2 FQGNSA. V lost 1 base and J 5 bases, leaving 12 bases between the germline ends. CDR3 length: 14 amino acids. Specimen: CD4+ or CD8+ T cells sorted from blood, collected in a trial of the OX40 agonist ivuxolimab. This TCR came from an adult with an advanced solid tumor such as melanoma, head and neck, liver or kidney cancer. The chain combines TRBV7-2 with TRBJ2-7; D might be TRBD2 (5 bases). The CDR3 is CASSLVGRVHEQYF. CDR3 DNA sequence: TGTGCCAGCAGCTTAGTAGGGCGGGTCCACGAGCAGTACTTC.